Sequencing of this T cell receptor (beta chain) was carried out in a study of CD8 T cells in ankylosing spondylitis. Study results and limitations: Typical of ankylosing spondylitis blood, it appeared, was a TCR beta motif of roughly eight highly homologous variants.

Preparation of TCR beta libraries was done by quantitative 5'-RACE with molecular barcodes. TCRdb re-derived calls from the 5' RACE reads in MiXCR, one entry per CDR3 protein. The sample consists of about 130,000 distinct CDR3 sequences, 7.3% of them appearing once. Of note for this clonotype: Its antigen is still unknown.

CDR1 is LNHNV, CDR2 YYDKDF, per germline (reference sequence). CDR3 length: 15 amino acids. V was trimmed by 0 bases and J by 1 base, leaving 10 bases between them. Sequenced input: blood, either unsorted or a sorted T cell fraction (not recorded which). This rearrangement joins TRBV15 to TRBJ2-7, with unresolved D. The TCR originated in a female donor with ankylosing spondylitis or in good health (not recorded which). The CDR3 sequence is CATSRDTLSSYEQYF. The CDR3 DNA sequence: TGTGCCACCAGCAGAGACACTCTGTCGTCCTACGAGCAGTACTTC.